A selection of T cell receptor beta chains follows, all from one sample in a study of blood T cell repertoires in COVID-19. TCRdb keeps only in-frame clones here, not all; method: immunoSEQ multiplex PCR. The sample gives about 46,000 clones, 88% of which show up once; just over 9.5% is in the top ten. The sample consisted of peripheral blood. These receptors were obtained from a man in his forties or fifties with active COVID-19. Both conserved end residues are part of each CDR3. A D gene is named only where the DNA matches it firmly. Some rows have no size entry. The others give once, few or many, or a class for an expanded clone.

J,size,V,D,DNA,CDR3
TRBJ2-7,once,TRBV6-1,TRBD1,TGTGCCAGCAGTGACTCCGGGACAGGGGGCGAGCAGTACTTC,CASSDSGTGGEQYF
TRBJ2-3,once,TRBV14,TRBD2,TGTGCCAGCAGCCAATGGGGACTAGCGGGAGTTTCTAGCACAGATACGCAGTATTTT,CASSQWGLAGVSSTDTQYF
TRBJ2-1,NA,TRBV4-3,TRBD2,TGCGCCAGCAGCTCCATAGCGGGGAGGATCACCCCTGAGCAGTTCTTC,CASSSIAGRITPEQFF
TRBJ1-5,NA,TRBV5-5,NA,TGTGCCAGCAGCTTGGCCGAGGACAGTAGGGTAGATCAGCCCCAGCATTTT,CASSLAEDSRVDQPQHF
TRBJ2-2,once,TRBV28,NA,TGTGCCAGCAGTTTTATGCTAGGAAGGGGCACCACCGGGGAGCTGTTTTTT,CASSFMLGRGTTGELFF
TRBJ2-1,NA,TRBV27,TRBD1,TGTGCCAGCAGTGTCAACAGGGGTTCCTACAATGAGCAGTTCTTC,CASSVNRGSYNEQFF
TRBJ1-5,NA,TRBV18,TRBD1,TGTGCCAGCTCACCATACAGGGGGCTTAGACAGGCCCAGCATTTT,CASSPYRGLRQAQHF
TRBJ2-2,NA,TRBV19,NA,TGTGCCAGTAGTATACAGGCCCTTAGGAACACCGGGGAGCTGTTTTTT,CASSIQALRNTGELFF
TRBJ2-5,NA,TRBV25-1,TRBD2,TGTGCCAGCAGTGCTCGGCTAGCGGACCCAGGGACCCAGTACTTC,CASSARLADPGTQYF
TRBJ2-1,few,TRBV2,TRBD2,TGTGCCAGCAGTGCGAGCGGGAGCAACATCGGGCATGAGTTCTTC,CASSASGSNIGHEFF
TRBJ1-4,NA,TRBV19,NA,TGTGCCAGTACCTTCAGGGGCCGGGATGAAAAACTGTTTTTT,CASTFRGRDEKLFF
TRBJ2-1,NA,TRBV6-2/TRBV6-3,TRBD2,TGTGCCAGCAGTTACTCGATTTGGGGCGGGAGCTCCTACAATGAGCAGTTCTTC,CASSYSIWGGSSYNEQFF
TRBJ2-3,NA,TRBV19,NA,TGTGCCAGTAGTTTAGAGACTACTAGCACAGATACGCAGTATTTT,CASSLETTSTDTQYF
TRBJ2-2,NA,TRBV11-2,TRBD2,TGTGCCAGCAGCTTCTCAGCGGGAGTCCCCGGGGAGCTGTTTTTT,CASSFSAGVPGELFF
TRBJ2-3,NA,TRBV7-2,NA,TGTGCCAGCAGCTCACAGGGAGGGAGCACAGATACGCAGTATTTT,CASSSQGGSTDTQYF
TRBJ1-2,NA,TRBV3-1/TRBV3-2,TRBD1,TGTGCCAGCAGCCAAGTTCGACAGGGTCCCTATGGCTACACCTTC,CASSQVRQGPYGYTF
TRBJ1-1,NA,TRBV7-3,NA,TGTGCCAGCAGCCCAGGACAGAACACTGAAGCTTTCTTT,CASSPGQNTEAFF
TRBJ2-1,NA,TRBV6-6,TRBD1,TGTGCCAGCAGTATAAGTACAGGGGGTAACTACAATGAGCAGTTCTTC,CASSISTGGNYNEQFF
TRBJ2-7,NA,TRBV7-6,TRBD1,TGTGCCAGCAGCGAGGGACAGGCCCCCTACGAGCAGTACTTC,CASSEGQAPYEQYF
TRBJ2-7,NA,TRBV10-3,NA,TGTGCCATCGGGGGGGCAGGGGGCATGAACGAGCAGTACTTC,CAIGGAGGMNEQYF
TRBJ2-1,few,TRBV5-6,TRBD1,TGTGCCAGCACAGACAGGGATTTGGAGACCTACAATGAGCAGTTCTTC,CASTDRDLETYNEQFF
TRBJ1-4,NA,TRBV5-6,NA,TGTGCCAGCAGCATTCGATCACAGGCCGCTAATGAAAAACTGTTTTTT,CASSIRSQAANEKLFF
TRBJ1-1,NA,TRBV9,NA,TGTGCCAGCAGCGCTTCGGTCTCTCCGAACACTGAAGCTTTCTTT,CASSASVSPNTEAFF
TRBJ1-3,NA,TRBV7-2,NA,TGTGCCAGCAGCTTATGGGGAGACACCATATATTTT,CASSLWGDTIYF
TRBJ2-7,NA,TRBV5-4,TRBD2,TGTGCCAGCAGCTTGGGTAGCGGGGTCTCGGGGCTCGAGCAGTACTTC,CASSLGSGVSGLEQYF
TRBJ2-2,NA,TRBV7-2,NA,TGTGCCAGCAGCTTAGGCAGGAACACCGGGGAGCTGTTTTTT,CASSLGRNTGELFF
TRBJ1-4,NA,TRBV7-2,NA,TGTGCCAGCAGCTCACAGGGAGGGGCCGAGGGATGGGAAAAACTGTTTTTT,CASSSQGGAEGWEKLFF
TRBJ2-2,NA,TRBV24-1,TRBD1,TGTGCCACCAGTGATAGGGGGACAGGGGACCTCGGGGAGCTGTTTTTT,CATSDRGTGDLGELFF
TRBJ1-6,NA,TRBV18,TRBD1,TGTGCCAGCTCACCCCAGGGGGGTAATTCACCCCTCCACTTT,CASSPQGGNSPLHF
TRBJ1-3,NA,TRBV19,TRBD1,TGTGCCAGTAGTGGACCGACAGGGACCGGAAACACCATATATTTT,CASSGPTGTGNTIYF
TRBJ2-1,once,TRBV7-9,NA,TGTGCCAGCAGCTTAGTCGGAGGACCATACTCCTACAATGAGCAGTTCTTC,CASSLVGGPYSYNEQFF
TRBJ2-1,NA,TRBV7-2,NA,TGTGCCAGCAGCGTTCAGGGCAGCAATGAGCAGTTCTTC,CASSVQGSNEQFF
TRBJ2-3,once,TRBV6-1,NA,TGTGCCAGCAGTGAAGCCCCCGGATCGGGGGCAGATACGCAGTATTTT,CASSEAPGSGADTQYF
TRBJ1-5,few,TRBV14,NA,TGTGCCAGCAGCCAAGATCGTGCGGGGCCCCAGCATTTT,CASSQDRAGPQHF
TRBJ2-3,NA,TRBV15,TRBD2,TGTGCCACCATGGGAGTAGCGGGGGTGGATACGCAGTATTTT,CATMGVAGVDTQYF
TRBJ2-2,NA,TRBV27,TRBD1,TGTGCCAGCAGTTTTGACAGGGGCTTTAACACCGGGGAGCTGTTTTTT,CASSFDRGFNTGELFF
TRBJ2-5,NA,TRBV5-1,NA,TGCGCCAGCAGCCCGGGGGCGACAGGGATGTACCAAGAGACCCAGTACTTC,CASSPGATGMYQETQYF
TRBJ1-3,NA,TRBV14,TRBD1,TGTGCCAGCAGCCAAGTCAATGGACAGGCCCTTTCTTCTGGAAACACCATATATTTT,CASSQVNGQALSSGNTIYF
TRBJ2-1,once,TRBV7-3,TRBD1,TGTGCCAGCAGCTGGGGACAGGCGGGATGGGGCAATGAGCAGTTCTTC,CASSWGQAGWGNEQFF
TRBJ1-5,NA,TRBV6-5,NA,TGTGCCAGCAGTTACTCCTATTCCAATCAGCCCCAGCATTTT,CASSYSYSNQPQHF
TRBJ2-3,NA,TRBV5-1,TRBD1,TGCGCCAGCAGCTTGCAGGGGGCATTACCCACAGATACGCAGTATTTT,CASSLQGALPTDTQYF
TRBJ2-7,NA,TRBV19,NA,TGTGCCAGCGCAGGGCTTTCCCTTTACGAGCAGTACTTC,CASAGLSLYEQYF
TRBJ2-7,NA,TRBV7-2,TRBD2,TGTGCCAGCAGCTTGTTGGGAGGGTCCTACGAGCAGTACTTC,CASSLLGGSYEQYF
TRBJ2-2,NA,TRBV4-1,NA,TGCGCCAGCAGCCAAGATAGGGGCGGGGAGCTGTTTTTT,CASSQDRGGELFF
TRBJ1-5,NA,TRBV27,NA,TGTGCCAGCAGTACACAGGGTAGCAATCAGCCCCAGCATTTT,CASSTQGSNQPQHF
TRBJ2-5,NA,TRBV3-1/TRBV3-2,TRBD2,TGTGCCAGCCGCCTTGGGGGGACTAGCGGAGGACTACAAGAGACCCAGTACTTC,CASRLGGTSGGLQETQYF
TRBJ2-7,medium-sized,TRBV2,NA,TGTGCCAGCAGTTCCAGCTCCTACGAGCAGTACTTC,CASSSSSYEQYF
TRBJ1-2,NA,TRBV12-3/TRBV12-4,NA,TGTGCCAGCAGTTTAAACAGGCGGGGCTACACCTTC,CASSLNRRGYTF
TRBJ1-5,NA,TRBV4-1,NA,TGCGCCAGCAGCCAAATACAGGGACCCATTTATCAGCCCCAGCATTTT,CASSQIQGPIYQPQHF
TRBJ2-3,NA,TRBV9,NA,TGTGCCAGCAGCGTCGGCGGAGATACGCAGTATTTT,CASSVGGDTQYF
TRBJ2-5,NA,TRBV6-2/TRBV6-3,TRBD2,TGTGCCAGCAGTTACCGAGGGGAGGGCGGGGAGACCCAGTACTTC,CASSYRGEGGETQYF
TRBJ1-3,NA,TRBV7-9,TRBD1,TGTGCCAGCAGCTTAGCCCAGGGGGCTCGGTGGGACACCATATATTTT,CASSLAQGARWDTIYF
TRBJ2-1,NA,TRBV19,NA,TGTGCCAGTAGTATAGGGCAGCGTCACAATGAGCAGTTCTTC,CASSIGQRHNEQFF
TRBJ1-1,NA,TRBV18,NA,TGTGCCAGCTCACCGATTGGTCAGGCGAACACTGAAGCTTTCTTT,CASSPIGQANTEAFF
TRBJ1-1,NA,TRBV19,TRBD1,TGTGCCATCAAGGACAGGCATCAAGGTGGGGCTTTCTTT,CAIKDRHQGGAFF
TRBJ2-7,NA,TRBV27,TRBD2,TGTGCCAGCGCCCGTAGCGGGAGGCGAGGCGAGCAGTACTTC,CASARSGRRGEQYF
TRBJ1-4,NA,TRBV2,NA,TGTGCCAGCAGTGGGGGGGGTGCAACTAATGAAAAACTGTTTTTT,CASSGGGATNEKLFF